This T cell receptor (beta chain) was identified in a study of T-cell memory formation after mild COVID-19. About the research overall: Largely, TCR clusters stayed within a single donor. Study-wide results and caveats: Shrinking CD4+ clones resided mostly in CM and EM, and CD8+ ones in EMRA. Clones that got smaller from day 15 to 85 had even CD4/CD8, while clones growing later tipped toward CD4+.

5'RACE primed at constant segments yielded TCR alpha and TCR beta cDNA libraries bearing sample barcodes and UMIs. TCRdb re-analysed the 5' RACE reads in MiXCR, keeping a single row per CDR3 protein. The table includes around 47,000 distinct CDR3 sequences, approximately 9.7% detected once. This clonotype has at least ten counts. Its target is unknown. CDR1 is SGHVS, CDR2 FNYEAQ, per germline. The CDR3 is 16 residues long. The V end lost 2 bases, the J end lost 0 bases, and 11 bases lay between the germline ends. Sequencing was performed on PBMCs or a T cell subset sorted from them (not recorded which). The chain employs TRBV7-6 and TRBJ2-1, with D unclear. The clonotype originates from an adult woman who had mild COVID-19 (a few samples of this study predate the infection). Cell type and time point are not known. The CDR3 spells CASSLYGSSSYNEQFF. CDR3 nucleotides: TGTGCCAGCAGCTTATACGGCAGTAGCTCCTACAATGAGCAGTTCTTC.